Described below is a single T cell receptor (beta chain) sequence and its context. Authors' processing steps: Counts of nucleated cells, estimated from reference gene primer amplification, were obtained. Some clones are missing from TCRdb's copy, which holds only in-frame ones; the method was immunoSEQ multiplex PCR. V, J and clone size derive from that table, while D and trimming were established from the DNA sequence. The top ten hold over 10% of the sample, which has roughly 160,000 clones, around four fifths seen once. Germline V gene sequence: CDR1 GTSNPN, CDR2 SVGIG (reference sequence). There are 16 residues in the CDR3. V gave up 2 bases and J gave up 0 bases; unmatched junction bases: 10. This sample is part of a study of blood T cell repertoires in COVID-19. Study details: Samples of COVID-19 (acute and convalescent) were obtained from the United States, Italy and Spain.

This chain connects TRBV30 to TRBJ2-7; TRBD2 agrees at 7 bases. The sequence was obtained from a woman aged 55-75 years who had recovered from COVID-19. The specimen was PBMCs or T cells enriched from blood (not recorded which). Here the CDR3 reads CAWSSYSSGSSYEQYF. CDR3 sequence (DNA): TGTGCCTGGAGTTCCTACTCTAGCGGCAGCTCCTACGAGCAGTACTTC.